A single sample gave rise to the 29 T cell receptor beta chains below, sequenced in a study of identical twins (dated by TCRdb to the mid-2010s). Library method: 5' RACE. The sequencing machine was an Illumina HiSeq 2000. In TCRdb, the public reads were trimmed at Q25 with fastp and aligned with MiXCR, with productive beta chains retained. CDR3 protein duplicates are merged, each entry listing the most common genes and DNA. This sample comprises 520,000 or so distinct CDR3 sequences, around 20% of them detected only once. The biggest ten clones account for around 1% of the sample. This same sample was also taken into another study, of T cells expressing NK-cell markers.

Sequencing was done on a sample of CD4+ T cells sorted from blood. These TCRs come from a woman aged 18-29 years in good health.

Here the CDR3 DNA reads TGCAGTGTCACGACTAGCGGGAGTATCAATGAGCAGTTCTTC. Protein: CSVTTSGSINEQFF. This chain joins TRBV20-1 and TRBJ2-1; TRBD2 matches at 12 bases. Per germline, CDR1 DFQATT and CDR2 SNEGSKA (reference sequence). The CDR3 is made up of 14 amino acids. V lost 7 bases to trimming and J lost 6 bases; unmatched junction nucleotides: 7.

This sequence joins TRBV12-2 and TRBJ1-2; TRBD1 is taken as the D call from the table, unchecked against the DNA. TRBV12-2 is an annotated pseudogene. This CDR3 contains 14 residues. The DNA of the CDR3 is TGTGCAAGTCGCCGTCGGTGCAGGGGTGATGGCTACACCTTC. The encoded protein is CASRRRCRGDGYTF.

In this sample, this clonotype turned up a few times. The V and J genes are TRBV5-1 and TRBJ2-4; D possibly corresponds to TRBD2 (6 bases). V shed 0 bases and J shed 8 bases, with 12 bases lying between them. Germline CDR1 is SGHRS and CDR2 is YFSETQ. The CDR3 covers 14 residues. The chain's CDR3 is CASSLGAAGDIQYF. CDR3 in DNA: TGCGCCAGCAGCTTGGGGGCAGCGGGCGACATTCAGTACTTC.

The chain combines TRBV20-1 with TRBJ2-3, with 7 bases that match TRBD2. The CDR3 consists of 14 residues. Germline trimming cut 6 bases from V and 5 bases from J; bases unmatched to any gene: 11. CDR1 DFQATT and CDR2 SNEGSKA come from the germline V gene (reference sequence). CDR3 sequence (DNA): TGCAGTGCGCTGACTAGCAGGGTCGGAGATACGCAGTATTTT. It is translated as CSALTSRVGDTQYF.

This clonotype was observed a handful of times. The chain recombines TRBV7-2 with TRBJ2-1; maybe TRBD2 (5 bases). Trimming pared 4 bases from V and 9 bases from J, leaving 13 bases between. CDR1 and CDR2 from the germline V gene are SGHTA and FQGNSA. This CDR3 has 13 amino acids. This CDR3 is CASSSYPGIEQFF. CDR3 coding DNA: TGTGCCAGCAGCTCCTACCCGGGAATTGAGCAGTTCTTC.

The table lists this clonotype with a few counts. CDR3 sequence (DNA): TGCAGCGTTATAGGTTCAGGGGCCAACGTCCTGACTTTC. Its translation is CSVIGSGANVLTF. This chain uses TRBV29-1 with TRBJ2-6; the D is unclear. The CDR3 contains 13 residues. V was shortened by 5 bases and J by 4 bases, with 9 bases between the two germline ends. Germline CDR1 is SQVTM and CDR2 is ANQGSEA.

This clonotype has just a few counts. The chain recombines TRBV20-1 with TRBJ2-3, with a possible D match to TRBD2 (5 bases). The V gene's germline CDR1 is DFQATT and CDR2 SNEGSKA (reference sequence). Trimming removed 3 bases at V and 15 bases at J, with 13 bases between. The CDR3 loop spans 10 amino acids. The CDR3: CSARLADIYF. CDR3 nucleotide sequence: TGCAGTGCTAGGCTAGCTGATATTTATTTT.

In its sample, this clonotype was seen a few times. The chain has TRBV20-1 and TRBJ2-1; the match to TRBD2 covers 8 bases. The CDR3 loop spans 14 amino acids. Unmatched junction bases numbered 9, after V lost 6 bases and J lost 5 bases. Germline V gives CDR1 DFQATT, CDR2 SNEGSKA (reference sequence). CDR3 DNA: TGCAGTGCCACCGGGGGGGCGGTAGACAATGAGCAGTTCTTC. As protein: CSATGGAVDNEQFF.

The CDR3 DNA sequence: TGTGCCAGCAGCTCGGATACGCGGGGCAATACCTACGAGCAGTACTTC. Translated, it gives CASSSDTRGNTYEQYF. This chain links TRBV11-3 with TRBJ2-7; D might be TRBD2 (6 bases). The V gene lost 4 bases and the J gene lost 2 bases, with 18 bases spanning the gap. The CDR3 is 16 residues long. Germline CDR1 reads SGHNT; CDR2 reads YENEEA.

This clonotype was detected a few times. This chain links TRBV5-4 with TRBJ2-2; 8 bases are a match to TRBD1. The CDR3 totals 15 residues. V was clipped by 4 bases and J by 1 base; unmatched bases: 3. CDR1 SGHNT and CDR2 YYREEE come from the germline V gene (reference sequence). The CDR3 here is CASSRGTGNTGELFF. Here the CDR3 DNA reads TGTGCCAGCAGCCGAGGGACAGGGAACACCGGGGAGCTGTTTTTT.

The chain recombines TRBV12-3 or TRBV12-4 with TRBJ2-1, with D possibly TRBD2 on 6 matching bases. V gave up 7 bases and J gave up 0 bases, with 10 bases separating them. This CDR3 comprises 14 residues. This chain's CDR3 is CASTSTSSYNEQFF. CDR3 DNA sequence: TGTGCCAGCACCTCGACTAGCTCCTACAATGAGCAGTTCTTC.

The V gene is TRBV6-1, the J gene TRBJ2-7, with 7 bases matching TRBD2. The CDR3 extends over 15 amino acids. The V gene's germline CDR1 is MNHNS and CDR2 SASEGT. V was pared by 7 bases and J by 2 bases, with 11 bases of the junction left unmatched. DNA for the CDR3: TGTGCCAGCACCCCACGAGGGAGGGCAGCCTACGAGCAGTACTTC. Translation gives CASTPRGRAAYEQYF.

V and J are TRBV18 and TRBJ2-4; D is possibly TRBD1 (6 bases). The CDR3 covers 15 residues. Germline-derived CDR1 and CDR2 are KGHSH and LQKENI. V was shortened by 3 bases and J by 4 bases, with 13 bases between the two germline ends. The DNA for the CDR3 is TGTGCCAGCTCACCCCCGGGACACTTAAAAAACATTCAGTACTTC. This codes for CASSPPGHLKNIQYF.

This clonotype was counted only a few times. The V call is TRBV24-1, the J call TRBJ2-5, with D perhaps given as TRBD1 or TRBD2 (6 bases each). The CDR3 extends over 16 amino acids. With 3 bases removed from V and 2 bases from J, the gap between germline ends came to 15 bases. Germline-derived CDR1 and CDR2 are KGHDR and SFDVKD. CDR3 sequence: CATSDARGALQETQYF. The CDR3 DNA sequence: TGTGCCACCAGTGATGCGAGGGGGGCACTGCAAGAGACCCAGTACTTC.

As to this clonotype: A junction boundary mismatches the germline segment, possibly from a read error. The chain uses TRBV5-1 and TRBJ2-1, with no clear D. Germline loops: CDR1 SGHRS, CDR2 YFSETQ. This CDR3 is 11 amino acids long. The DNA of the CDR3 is TGCGCCAACAGCTATTACAATGAGCAGTTCTTC. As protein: CANSYYNEQFF.

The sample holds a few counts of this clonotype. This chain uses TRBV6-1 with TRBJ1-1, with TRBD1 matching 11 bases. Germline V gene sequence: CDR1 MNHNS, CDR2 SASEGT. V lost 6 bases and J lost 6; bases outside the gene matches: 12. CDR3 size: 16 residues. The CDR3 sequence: CASSIGQGARQAEAFF. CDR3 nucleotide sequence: TGTGCCAGCAGCATCGGACAGGGGGCGCGTCAGGCTGAAGCTTTCTTT.

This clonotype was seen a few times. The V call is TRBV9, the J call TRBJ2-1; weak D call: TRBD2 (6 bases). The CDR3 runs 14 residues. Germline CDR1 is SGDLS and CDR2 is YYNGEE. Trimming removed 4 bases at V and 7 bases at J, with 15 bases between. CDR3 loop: CASSIRTIENEQFF. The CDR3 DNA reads TGTGCCAGCAGCATCCGGACTATCGAAAATGAGCAGTTCTTC.

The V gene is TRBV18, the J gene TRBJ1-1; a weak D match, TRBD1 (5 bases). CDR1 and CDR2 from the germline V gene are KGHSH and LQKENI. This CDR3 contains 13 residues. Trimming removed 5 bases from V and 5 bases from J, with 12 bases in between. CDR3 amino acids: CASSASPGTEAFF. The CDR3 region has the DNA TGTGCCAGCTCAGCTAGCCCAGGGACTGAAGCTTTCTTT.

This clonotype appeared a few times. DNA for the CDR3: TGTGCCAGCAGGAGGACTGAGGATTACTACGAGCAGTACTTC. Protein: CASRRTEDYYEQYF. The gene calls are TRBV6-1 and TRBJ2-7; a possible D gene is TRBD2 (5 bases). V was trimmed by 6 bases and J by 3 bases, leaving 15 bases between them. CDR1 and CDR2 (germline): MNHNS, SASEGT. The CDR3 is made up of 14 amino acids.

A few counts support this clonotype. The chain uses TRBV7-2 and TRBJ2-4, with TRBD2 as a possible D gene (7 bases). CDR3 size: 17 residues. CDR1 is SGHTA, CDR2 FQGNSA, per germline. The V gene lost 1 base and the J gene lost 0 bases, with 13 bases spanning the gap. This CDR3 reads CASSLGRGARAKNIQYF. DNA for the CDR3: TGTGCCAGCAGCTTAGGACGGGGGGCGCGAGCCAAAAACATTCAGTACTTC.

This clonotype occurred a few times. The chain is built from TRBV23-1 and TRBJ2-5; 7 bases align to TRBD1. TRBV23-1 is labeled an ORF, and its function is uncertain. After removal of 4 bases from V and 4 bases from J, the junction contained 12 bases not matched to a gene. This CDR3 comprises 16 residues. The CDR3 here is CASSRTWDSGIETQYF. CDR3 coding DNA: TGCGCCAGCAGTCGCACCTGGGACAGCGGAATAGAGACCCAGTACTTC.

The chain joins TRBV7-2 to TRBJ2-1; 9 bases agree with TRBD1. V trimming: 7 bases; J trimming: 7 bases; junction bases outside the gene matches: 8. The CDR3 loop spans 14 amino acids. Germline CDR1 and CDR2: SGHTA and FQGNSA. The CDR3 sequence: CASTRGTGWNEQFF. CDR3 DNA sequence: TGTGCCAGCACGAGAGGGACAGGGTGGAATGAGCAGTTCTTC.

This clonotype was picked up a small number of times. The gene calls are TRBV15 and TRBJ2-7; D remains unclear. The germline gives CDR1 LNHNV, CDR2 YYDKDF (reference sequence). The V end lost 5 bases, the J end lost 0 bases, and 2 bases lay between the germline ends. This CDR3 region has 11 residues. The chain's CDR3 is CATSASYEQYF. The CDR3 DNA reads TGTGCCACCAGCGCCTCCTACGAGCAGTACTTC.

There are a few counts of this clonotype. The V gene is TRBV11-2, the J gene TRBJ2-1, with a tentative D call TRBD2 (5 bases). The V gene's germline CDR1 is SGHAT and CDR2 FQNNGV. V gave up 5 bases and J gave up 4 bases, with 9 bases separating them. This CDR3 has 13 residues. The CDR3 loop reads CASSITRYNEQFF. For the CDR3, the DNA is TGTGCCAGCAGCATTACTAGGTACAATGAGCAGTTCTTC.

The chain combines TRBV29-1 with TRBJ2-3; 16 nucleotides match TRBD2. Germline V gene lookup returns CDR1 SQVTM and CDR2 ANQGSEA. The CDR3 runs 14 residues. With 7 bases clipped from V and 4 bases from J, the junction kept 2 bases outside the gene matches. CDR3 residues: CSGGLAGGPDTQYF. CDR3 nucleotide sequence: TGCAGCGGGGGACTAGCGGGGGGGCCAGATACGCAGTATTTT.

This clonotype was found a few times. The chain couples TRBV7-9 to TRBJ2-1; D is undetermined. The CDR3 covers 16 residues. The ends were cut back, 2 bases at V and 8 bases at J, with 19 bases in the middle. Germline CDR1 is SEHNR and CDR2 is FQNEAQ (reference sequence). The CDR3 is CASSLLRWLKGDEQFF. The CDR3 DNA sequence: TGTGCCAGCAGCTTACTCAGATGGTTAAAGGGTGATGAGCAGTTCTTC.

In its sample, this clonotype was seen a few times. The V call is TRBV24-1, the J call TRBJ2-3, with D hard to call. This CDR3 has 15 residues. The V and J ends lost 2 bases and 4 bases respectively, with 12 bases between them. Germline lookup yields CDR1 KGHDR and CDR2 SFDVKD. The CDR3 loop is CATSDSAGAADTQYF. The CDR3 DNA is TGTGCCACCAGTGATTCCGCAGGTGCCGCAGATACGCAGTATTTT.

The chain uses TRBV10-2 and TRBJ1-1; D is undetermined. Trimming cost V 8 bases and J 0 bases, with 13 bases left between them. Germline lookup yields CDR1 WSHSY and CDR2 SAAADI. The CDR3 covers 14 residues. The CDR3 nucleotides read TGCGCCAGCTCACCCACCACCATGAACACTGAAGCTTTCTTT. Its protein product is CASSPTTMNTEAFF.

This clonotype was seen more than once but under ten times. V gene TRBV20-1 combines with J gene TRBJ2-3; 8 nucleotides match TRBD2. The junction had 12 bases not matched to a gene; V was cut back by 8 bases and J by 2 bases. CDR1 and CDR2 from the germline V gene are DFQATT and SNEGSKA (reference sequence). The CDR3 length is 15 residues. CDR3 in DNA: TGCAGTACCGTGTTTCCGGGACTAGTCACAGATACGCAGTATTTT. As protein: CSTVFPGLVTDTQYF.